A selection of T cell receptor beta chains follows, all from one sample in a study of T-cell memory formation after mild COVID-19. TCRdb analysed the 5' RACE reads with MiXCR anew, one entry per CDR3 protein. The sample records over 120,000 distinct CDR3 sequences, approximately 6% being singletons. The specimen was PBMCs or a T cell subset sorted from them (not recorded which). Source of these receptors: an adult woman who had mild COVID-19 (a few samples of this study predate the infection). Cell type and time point are not known. Both conserved end residues are part of each CDR3. A D gene is named only where the DNA matches it firmly. The size of a clone is reported for some rows only, either as once, few or many, or as a class for expanded clones.

j_gene | abundance | d_gene | v_gene | CDR3aa | CDR3nt
TRBJ2-1 | many | . | TRBV12-3/TRBV12-4 | CASSSRVGEQFF | TGTGCCAGCAGTTCCCGGGTAGGAGAGCAGTTCTTC
TRBJ2-3 | few | . | TRBV25-1 | CASSDSQGTDTQYF | TGTGCCAGCAGTGACTCCCAAGGCACAGATACGCAGTATTTT
TRBJ1-2 | many | . | TRBV12-3/TRBV12-4 | CASSLIARANYGYTF | TGTGCCAGCAGTTTAATTGCCAGAGCTAACTATGGCTACACCTTC
TRBJ1-4 | few | . | TRBV6-1 | CASRNGQTTNEKLFF | TGTGCCAGCAGAAATGGACAGACAACTAATGAAAAACTGTTTTTT
TRBJ2-1 | . | . | TRBV7-6 | CASSLNFRNEQFF | TGTGCCAGCAGCTTAAATTTCCGGAATGAGCAGTTCTTC
TRBJ1-1 | many | TRBD1 | TRBV29-1 | CSGRTGGMWNTEAFF | TGCAGCGGTCGGACAGGGGGCATGTGGAACACTGAAGCTTTCTTT
TRBJ2-3 | few | TRBD1 | TRBV9 | CASSVTTGQGTDTQYF | TGTGCCAGCAGCGTGACTACGGGACAGGGAACAGATACGCAGTATTTT
TRBJ1-1 | many | . | TRBV12-3/TRBV12-4 | CASSFHSSRARNEAFF | TGTGCCAGCAGTTTTCACTCTAGCAGGGCGCGGAATGAAGCTTTCTTT
TRBJ2-1 | . | TRBD2 | TRBV9 | CASSVVSAGGPREQFF | TGTGCCAGCAGCGTAGTCTCTGCGGGGGGGCCTAGGGAGCAGTTCTTC
TRBJ2-2 | many | . | TRBV5-1 | CASAPLGNGIGELFF | TGCGCCAGCGCCCCGCTAGGGAACGGGATCGGGGAGCTGTTTTTT
TRBJ2-2 | . | . | TRBV7-7 | CASSLAQGGTGELFF | TGTGCTAGCAGCTTAGCCCAGGGCGGCACCGGGGAGCTGTTTTTT
TRBJ2-5 | many | TRBD1 | TRBV20-1 | CSALSGQGGTQYF | TGCAGTGCCTTATCGGGACAGGGGGGGACCCAGTACTTC
TRBJ1-4 | many | TRBD1 | TRBV4-1 | CASSQTDRGWVATNEKLFF | TGCGCCAGCAGCCAAACGGACAGGGGATGGGTAGCAACTAATGAAAAACTGTTTTTT
TRBJ2-5 | . | . | TRBV3-1 | CASSPEWSRQGGETQYF | TGTGCCAGCAGCCCCGAGTGGTCCAGACAGGGAGGAGAGACCCAGTACTTC
TRBJ1-1 | . | TRBD1 | TRBV7-9 | CASSWDRGDTEAFF | TGTGCCAGCAGCTGGGACAGGGGGGACACTGAAGCTTTCTTT
TRBJ2-3 | . | TRBD2 | TRBV13 | CASSRTSGGESTDTQYF | TGTGCCAGCAGCCGGACTAGCGGGGGGGAGAGCACAGATACGCAGTATTTT
TRBJ2-1 | many | TRBD2 | TRBV27 | CASSSLAGYNEQFF | TGTGCCAGCAGTTCCTTAGCGGGCTACAATGAGCAGTTCTTC
TRBJ2-7 | . | TRBD2 | TRBV20-1 | CSASKRTSGTVGEQYF | TGCAGTGCTAGTAAAAGGACTAGCGGGACCGTCGGCGAGCAGTACTTC
TRBJ1-2 | many | . | TRBV5-1 | CASSLAGEVYGYTF | TGCGCCAGCAGCCTCGCAGGGGAGGTCTATGGCTACACCTTC